This T cell receptor (beta chain) is from a study of blood T cell repertoires in COVID-19. Study-level information: The United States, Italy and Spain supplied acute and convalescent COVID-19 samples. Sources were T cells, B-cell-depleted T cells, or PBMCs; the material itself was cDNA or gDNA.

This clone was counted once. The CDR3 runs to 15 residues. The germline gives CDR1 ENHRY, CDR2 SYGVKD. Deletions cut 2 bases from V and 4 bases from J, with 12 bases between. Libraries were prepared by immunoSEQ multiplex PCR; TCRdb keeps only in-frame clonotypes and omits some of them. Found here are under 150,000 clones, under 90% of them singletons; the top ten hold 3.9%. Participants came from about two dozen US areas, aged about 18 to 100 years. Sequenced: PBMCs or T cells enriched from blood (not recorded which). The clonotype was recovered from a man aged 50-59 years in a cohort exposed to, infected with or recovered from COVID-19 (not recorded which). The V call is TRBV10-3, the J call TRBJ1-5; D unresolved. The chain's CDR3 is CAISEISGNNQPQHF. The CDR3 bases are TGTGCCATCAGTGAGATTAGCGGGAATAATCAGCCCCAGCATTTT.